What follows are 17 T cell receptor beta chains derived from one specimen sequenced in a study of neurological immune-mediated disorders. TCRdb independently ran MiXCR on the 5' RACE reads; one entry per CDR3 protein. Counted here are 45,000 to 65,000 distinct CDR3 sequences, more than 4% occurring once; the ten biggest clones make up 2.9%. The sequenced sample consisted of PBMCs. Receptors originate from a man aged 45-65 years with multiple sclerosis.

This clonotype was seen ten or more times. The chain combines TRBV5-1 with TRBJ2-5; 7 bases align to TRBD1. Germline trimming cut 4 bases from V and 1 base from J; bases unmatched to any gene: 4. This CDR3 contains 14 residues. Looked up from germline, CDR1 is SGHRS and CDR2 is YFSETQ. As DNA, the CDR3 is TGCGCCAGCAGCATGACAGGGAGCCAAGAGACCCAGTACTTC. This codes for CASSMTGSQETQYF.

This clonotype was counted ten times or more. The genes are TRBV20-1 and TRBJ2-7, with a possible D match to TRBD2 (5 bases). CDR1 and CDR2 (germline): DFQATT, SNEGSKA (reference sequence). Trimming removed 3 bases from V and 2 bases from J, with 14 bases in between. The CDR3 has 14 residues. CDR3 protein: CSASQAATPYEQYF. The CDR3, as DNA: TGCAGTGCTAGTCAAGCGGCTACCCCCTACGAGCAGTACTTC.

This clonotype was seen repeatedly, ten times or more. The chain employs TRBV5-1 and TRBJ1-2, with a tentative D call TRBD1 (6 bases). CDR3 size: 14 residues. V lost 6 bases and J 6 bases, leaving 18 bases between the germline ends. CDR1 and CDR2 from the germline V gene are SGHRS and YFSETQ. CDR3 DNA: TGCGCCAGCACCCCCCTATGGCAGGGGCATGGCTACACCTTC. This gives the protein CASTPLWQGHGYTF.

This clonotype was detected many times. This chain joins TRBV3-1 and TRBJ2-5; D gene ambiguous. Trimming pared 5 bases from V and 3 bases from J, leaving 4 bases between. CDR3 size: 11 residues. The germline V gene has CDR1 LGHDT and CDR2 YNNKEL (reference sequence). The CDR3 protein is CASSVEETQYF. DNA of the CDR3: TGTGCCAGCAGCGTGGAAGAGACCCAGTACTTC.

This clonotype has more than one count but fewer than ten. The chain is built from TRBV3-1 and TRBJ1-1, with unresolved D. The CDR3 has 13 residues. Per germline, CDR1 LGHDT and CDR2 YNNKEL (reference sequence). Trimming shortened V by 2 bases and J by 3 bases, and 7 bases separated the two germline ends. The CDR3 spells CASSQREDTEAFF. The DNA of the CDR3 is TGTGCCAGCAGCCAAAGGGAGGACACTGAAGCTTTCTTT.

This clonotype was detected ten times or more. The chain has TRBV11-2 and TRBJ2-3; a possible D gene is TRBD2 (6 bases). CDR3 size: 16 residues. In germline, CDR1 is SGHAT, CDR2 FQNNGV. Between the trimmed V and J ends, which lost 7 bases and 6 bases, there was a span of 23 bases. In DNA, the CDR3 is TGTGCCAGCACCTCCGGAGTAGCGCGGAGCGGGGATACGCAGTATTTT. This sequence encodes CASTSGVARSGDTQYF.

This clonotype was seen a handful of times. A clone one base away is much larger, so this may be a read error. The chain employs TRBV10-3 and TRBJ2-3; TRBD1 agrees at 8 bases. V lost 6 bases to trimming and J lost 6 bases; unmatched junction nucleotides: 17. The CDR3 runs 17 residues. Germline CDR1 is ENHRY and CDR2 is SYGVKD. DNA for the CDR3: TGTGCCATCAGACATAGGAACGGACAGGGTACTTTGGATACGCAGTATTTT. Translated: CAIRHRNGQGTLDTQYF.

This clonotype was recorded at least ten times. The CDR3 reads CASSDRQGPYEQYF. CDR3 DNA sequence: TGTGCCAGCAGCGACCGACAGGGCCCCTACGAGCAGTACTTC. J is TRBJ2-7 and V is TRBV7-8; 7 positions agree with TRBD1. From germline, CDR1 is SGHVS and CDR2 FQNEAQ. With V trimmed by 5 bases and J by 2 bases, 6 bases remained unmatched. The CDR3 runs 14 residues.

This clonotype was counted at least ten times. This chain joins TRBV5-1 and TRBJ1-1, with TRBD1 as a possible D gene (6 bases). The length of the CDR3 is 14 residues. From germline, CDR1 is SGHRS and CDR2 YFSETQ. Deletions cut 4 bases from V and 1 base from J, with 11 bases between. CDR3 DNA: TGCGCCAGCAGCGTGACAGGATCGAACACTGAAGCTTTCTTT. Protein: CASSVTGSNTEAFF.

This clonotype was counted many times. The V gene is TRBV27, the J gene TRBJ2-7; tentative D call: TRBD2 (5 bases). Germline lookup yields CDR1 MNHEY and CDR2 SMNVEV (reference sequence). The CDR3 consists of 15 residues. V lost 3 bases and J 4 bases, leaving 16 bases between the germline ends. The CDR3 DNA sequence: TGTGCCAGCAGTTTCTCGAGCGGCCTAAGGTACGAGCAGTACTTC. Protein sequence: CASSFSSGLRYEQYF.

This clonotype was observed many times. The chain combines TRBV27 with TRBJ2-7; D is perhaps TRBD2 (5 bases). Germline V gene sequence: CDR1 MNHEY, CDR2 SMNVEV (reference sequence). The CDR3 is made up of 14 amino acids. V was cut by 4 bases and J by 3 bases, with 13 bases left in between. The CDR3 sequence: CASSSSREGYEQYF. Written as DNA, the CDR3 is TGTGCCAGCAGTTCCTCTAGAGAGGGCTACGAGCAGTACTTC.

This clonotype occurred many times. J is TRBJ2-5 and V is TRBV5-6; TRBD2 aligns across 11 bases. The CDR3 sequence is 18 residues long. V dropped 4 bases and J dropped 0; count of bases not matched to a gene: 11. Germline V CDR1 and CDR2: SGHDT, YYEEEE. This CDR3 is CASSPLTSGGPYQETQYF. For the CDR3, the DNA is TGTGCCAGCAGCCCACTAACTAGCGGGGGCCCCTACCAAGAGACCCAGTACTTC. Using reference TRBV5-6 and TRBJ2-5 for the parts outside the CDR3, the full variable domain is DAGVTQSPTHLIKTRGQQVTLRCSPKSGHDTVSWYQQALGQGPQFIFQYYEEEERQRGNFPDRFSGHQFPNYSSELNVNALLLGDSALYLCASSPLTSGGPYQETQYFGPGTRLLVL.

This clonotype was seen ten or more times. The genes are TRBV7-6 and TRBJ2-5; 7 nucleotides align to TRBD1. The CDR3 length is 16 residues. Germline CDR1 is SGHVS and CDR2 is FNYEAQ. J lost 4 bases, V lost 4 bases, and 12 bases had no gene match. CDR3 protein: CASSSPVPRDRETQYF. The DNA for the CDR3 is TGTGCCAGCAGCTCACCAGTGCCCCGGGACAGAGAGACCCAGTACTTC.

The table lists this clonotype with many counts. V usage is TRBV28 and J usage is TRBJ2-1, with a tentative D call TRBD2 (6 bases). The V gene lost 7 bases and the J gene lost 1 base, with 14 bases spanning the gap. The CDR3 runs 15 residues. Per germline, CDR1 MDHEN and CDR2 SYDVKM. The CDR3 nucleotides read TGTGCCAGCATTGAGGGCGGGGATTCCTACAATGAGCAGTTCTTC. It encodes CASIEGGDSYNEQFF.

This clonotype was detected ten times or more. This chain links TRBV20-1 with TRBJ2-1; 7 bases fit TRBD2. The germline CDR1 and CDR2 sequences are DFQATT and SNEGSKA (reference sequence). Trimming removed 4 bases from V and 4 bases from J; junction bases left unmatched: 13. The CDR3 totals 16 residues. The CDR3 DNA reads as TGCAGTGCTACTCCCGGGGCGGGACTAATTTACAATGAGCAGTTCTTC. It yields the protein CSATPGAGLIYNEQFF.

There are many counts of this clonotype. This chain links TRBV11-2 with TRBJ1-6; D not certain. V lost 2 bases to trimming and J lost 10 bases, with 15 bases between them. Per the germline V gene, CDR1 is SGHAT and CDR2 is FQNNGV. The CDR3 extends over 15 amino acids. The CDR3 DNA reads TGTGCCAGCAGCTTAAACAGACGTTCGGGCTCACCCCTCCACTTT. Protein sequence: CASSLNRRSGSPLHF.

This clonotype showed up many times. The chain recombines TRBV7-9 with TRBJ1-1, with 7 bases aligning to TRBD1. The length of the CDR3 is 11 residues. In germline, CDR1 is SEHNR, CDR2 FQNEAQ (reference sequence). The V and J ends lost 5 bases and 7 bases, in that order; junction bases with no gene match: 1. The CDR3 here is CASSRDSEAFF. In DNA, the CDR3 is TGTGCCAGCAGCCGGGACAGTGAAGCTTTCTTT.